This T cell receptor beta chain stems from a study of OX40 agonist ivuxolimab in advanced cancers. The overall study: Dosing consisted of intravenous ivuxolimab at 0.01 to 10 mg/kg every 2 weeks. Of mixed ages from 23 to 79 and averaging about 60 years, the group was just under 85% male.

CDR1 SNHLY and CDR2 FYNNEI come from the germline V gene. The V end was cut by 5 bases, the J end by 2 bases, with 16 bases between. This CDR3 region has 16 residues. TCRdb's table, derived via immunoSEQ multiplex PCR, lists solely in-frame clones and lacks some. The sample consists of 35,000 to 45,000 clones, 80% of them appearing once. Sampling times: baseline, cycle 4 day 1, cycle 7 day 1. Sequenced here: CD4+ or CD8+ T cells sorted from blood, sampled in a trial of the OX40 agonist ivuxolimab. The clonotype comes from an adult with an advanced solid tumor such as melanoma, head and neck, liver or kidney cancer. The chain couples TRBV2 to TRBJ1-5; D possibly corresponds to TRBD1 (5 bases). In nucleotides, the CDR3 is TGTGCCAGCAGTCACACAAGGGGCTTGGGCAATCAGCCCCAGCATTTT. This translates into CASSHTRGLGNQPQHF.